Each of the 24 T cell receptor beta chains below was sequenced from the same sample in a study of human T cells and chemical hapten exposure. Time point meaning: patch test 1, 2 weeks after DPC sensitization. Treatment in this sample: therapeutic diphenylcyclopropenone sensitization with weekly scalp DPC. TCRdb called the RACE reads again in MiXCR, with one record for every CDR3 protein. The sample lists 150,000 to 200,000 distinct CDR3 sequences; approximately 20% were seen once. The specimen comprised whole blood, sampled in connection with sensitization to the hapten diphenylcyclopropenone (DPC). The receptors here all came from a woman in her fifties or sixties with alopecia areata. Some clones in this sample may be carry-over from other donors' samples.

The chain has TRBV3-1 and TRBJ2-5; tentatively, D is TRBD2 (5 bases). V was trimmed by 2 bases and J by 2 bases, leaving 9 bases between them. CDR3 size: 14 residues. Germline CDR1 is LGHDT and CDR2 is YNNKEL (reference sequence). CDR3 region: CASSQSPGQETQYF. The CDR3 coding sequence is TGTGCCAGCAGCCAATCCCCGGGGCAAGAGACCCAGTACTTC.

The sample holds a few counts of this clonotype. This chain links TRBV20-1 with TRBJ1-2; tentative D call: TRBD1 (5 bases). This CDR3 has 13 residues. Trimming removed 4 bases from V and 8 bases from J, with 17 bases in between. Per germline, CDR1 DFQATT and CDR2 SNEGSKA (reference sequence). The DNA of the CDR3 is TGCAGTGCTATCAGACAGTTCAGTGAGGGCTACACCTTC. Amino acids: CSAIRQFSEGYTF.

The chain recombines TRBV2 with TRBJ2-4, with a tentative D call TRBD2 (6 bases). V lost 4 bases to trimming and J lost 10 bases, with 14 bases between them. The CDR3 spans 13 residues. Germline V gene sequence: CDR1 SNHLY, CDR2 FYNNEI. This CDR3 is CASSVGTAVIQYF. The CDR3 DNA reads TGTGCCAGCAGTGTAGGGACTGCAGTAATTCAGTACTTC. Using reference TRBV2 and TRBJ2-4 for the parts outside the CDR3, the full variable domain is EPEVTQTPSHQVTQMGQEVILRCVPISNHLYFYWYRQILGQKVEFLVSFYNNEISEKSEIFDDQFSVERPDGSNFTLKIRSTKLEDSAMYFCASSVGTAVIQYFGAGTRLSVL.

This clonotype was picked up a small number of times. V is TRBV7-9 and J is TRBJ2-5; the D is unclear. Germline V gives CDR1 SEHNR, CDR2 FQNEAQ (reference sequence). V lost 5 bases and J 1 base, leaving 5 bases between the germline ends. This CDR3 spans 12 amino acids. CDR3 residues: CASSRTQETQYF. The CDR3 bases are TGTGCCAGCAGCCGGACCCAAGAGACCCAGTACTTC.

The rearrangement joins TRBV12-3 or TRBV12-4 to TRBJ2-1; a weak D match, TRBD2 (5 bases). Trimming left V 7 bases short and J 2 bases short, with 12 bases between. The CDR3 spans 14 residues. Here the CDR3 DNA reads TGTGCCAGCACCTTTGGAGGACCCTACAATGAGCAGTTCTTC. It is translated as CASTFGGPYNEQFF.

This clonotype was seen only a few times. The gene calls are TRBV29-1 and TRBJ2-1; 10 bases match TRBD2. Per germline, CDR1 SQVTM and CDR2 ANQGSEA. The CDR3 sequence is 13 residues long. V lost 6 bases, J lost 5 bases, and 4 bases stayed unmatched. CDR3: CSVSGRANNEQFF. CDR3 nucleotide sequence: TGCAGCGTCAGCGGGAGGGCGAACAATGAGCAGTTCTTC.

The chain joins TRBV2 to TRBJ2-7, with 7 bases fitting TRBD1. The CDR3 is made up of 13 amino acids. J gave up 2 bases and V 10 bases, and 8 bases lay outside the gene matches. Germline CDR1 and CDR2: SNHLY and FYNNEI. The CDR3 DNA is TGTGCCATTAACAGGGGCCGAACCTACGAGCAGTACTTC. This gives the protein CAINRGRTYEQYF.

This clonotype was counted a few times. The chain is built from TRBV20-1 and TRBJ2-5; 9 bases are shared with TRBD2. This CDR3 has 14 amino acids. V dropped 6 bases and J dropped 2; count of bases not matched to a gene: 7. Germline CDR1 and CDR2: DFQATT and SNEGSKA (reference sequence). The CDR3 DNA follows: TGCAGTGCCTTAGCGGGAGCGGGTCAAGAGACCCAGTACTTC. It codes for CSALAGAGQETQYF.

The rearrangement joins TRBV7-9 to TRBJ1-2, with D possibly matching TRBD1 (5 bases). The V and J ends lost 3 bases and 2 bases respectively, with 10 bases between them. The CDR3 runs 14 residues. CDR1 SEHNR and CDR2 FQNEAQ come from the germline V gene (reference sequence). CDR3 protein: CASSFGQGNYGYTF. The CDR3 DNA reads as TGTGCCAGCAGCTTCGGTCAGGGAAACTATGGCTACACCTTC.

In this sample, this clonotype turned up a few times. The chain combines TRBV10-3 with TRBJ2-1, with TRBD2 identical over 7 bases. Germline loops: CDR1 ENHRY, CDR2 SYGVKD. The CDR3 totals 14 residues. V gave up 10 bases and J gave up 5 bases; unmatched junction bases: 11. The CDR3 loop is CATKQASGNNEQFF. DNA for the CDR3: TGTGCCACCAAGCAGGCTAGCGGAAACAATGAGCAGTTCTTC.

This clonotype was seen more than once but under ten times. The chain carries TRBV10-3 and TRBJ2-5; TRBD1 might be the D (5 bases). CDR3 length equals 15 residues. Germline V gene data show CDR1 as ENHRY and CDR2 as SYGVKD. V lost 3 bases to trimming and J lost 7 bases, with 18 bases between them. The CDR3 protein is CAISEQTVSVGTQYF. DNA for the CDR3: TGTGCCATCAGTGAACAGACAGTTTCGGTAGGGACCCAGTACTTC.

The chain has TRBV5-6 and TRBJ2-5; possibly TRBD2 for D (5 bases). CDR3 length: 11 residues. The germline V and J ends were trimmed by 4 bases and 5 bases, with 6 bases remaining between them. Germline V CDR1 and CDR2: SGHDT, YYEEEE. CDR3 sequence (DNA): TGTGCCAGCAGCGTAGCGGAGACCCAGTACTTC. Amino acid sequence: CASSVAETQYF.

The DNA for the CDR3 is TGCGCCAGCAGCTTGGATCTCGCGTCCTCCTACGAGCAGTACTTC. Translating gives CASSLDLASSYEQYF. This sequence joins TRBV5-1 and TRBJ2-7; D is unclear. V lost 0 bases and J 0 bases, leaving 10 bases between the germline ends. The germline V gene encodes CDR1 SGHRS and CDR2 YFSETQ. CDR3 length: 15 residues.

V usage is TRBV7-2 and J usage is TRBJ2-2; the D call may be TRBD1 or TRBD2 (5 bases each). Trimming shortened V by 11 bases and J by 0 bases, and 13 bases separated the two germline ends. CDR3 size: 14 residues. Germline V gene data show CDR1 as SGHTA and CDR2 as FQGNSA. The CDR3 protein is CAQGGSANTGELFF. Here the CDR3 DNA reads TGTGCCCAGGGTGGTAGCGCGAACACCGGGGAGCTGTTTTTT.

This clonotype appeared a few times. The chain couples TRBV20-1 to TRBJ1-2; maybe TRBD1 (6 bases). The CDR3 loop spans 12 amino acids. Germline CDR1 and CDR2: DFQATT and SNEGSKA (reference sequence). Trimming took off 6 bases at V and 7 bases at J, with 15 bases between the two ends. CDR3 sequence reads: CSARTGQFGYTF. CDR3 bases: TGCAGTGCCAGAACCGGACAGTTTGGCTACACCTTC.

The chain joins TRBV29-1 to TRBJ2-1, with 8 bases aligning to TRBD1. Germline trimming cut 7 bases from V and 8 bases from J; bases unmatched to any gene: 13. In germline, CDR1 is SQVTM, CDR2 ANQGSEA. This CDR3 is built from 14 residues. CDR3 in DNA: TGCAGCGGCGGTTTTTCGGACAGGGTGGATGAGCAGTTCTTC. Its protein product is CSGGFSDRVDEQFF.

This clonotype has a handful of counts. J is TRBJ2-7 and V is TRBV20-1; 9 nucleotides agree with TRBD2. With 3 bases clipped from V and 4 bases from J, the junction kept 16 bases outside the gene matches. Germline V CDR1 and CDR2: DFQATT, SNEGSKA (reference sequence). The CDR3 spans 17 residues. The CDR3 nucleotides read TGCAGTGCTAGTAGGTTAGCGGGAGTGAGACGATTGTACGAGCAGTACTTC. Its protein is CSASRLAGVRRLYEQYF.

This clonotype has a handful of counts. The V gene is TRBV5-1, the J gene TRBJ2-7; 9 nucleotides align to TRBD1. J gave up 5 bases and V 2 bases, and 11 bases lay outside the gene matches. This CDR3 comprises 16 residues. Germline V gene sequence: CDR1 SGHRS, CDR2 YFSETQ. The CDR3 protein is CASSFELGTGTNEQYF. The CDR3 DNA reads TGCGCCAGCAGCTTCGAGTTGGGGACAGGGACCAACGAGCAGTACTTC.

This clonotype was observed a handful of times. CDR3 residues: CASSLGGTEETQYF. CDR3 sequence (DNA): TGCGCCAGCAGCTTGGGGGGGACAGAAGAGACCCAGTACTTC. The chain combines TRBV5-1 with TRBJ2-5; the match to TRBD1 covers 7 bases. The ends lost 0 bases at V and 3 bases at J; junction bases unmatched: 2. Germline loops: CDR1 SGHRS, CDR2 YFSETQ. The CDR3 has 14 residues.

In its sample, this clonotype was seen a few times. The chain carries TRBV28 and TRBJ1-2; 11 bases match TRBD1. Germline lookup yields CDR1 MDHEN and CDR2 SYDVKM. The ends lost 3 bases at V and 8 bases at J; junction bases unmatched: 5. This CDR3 is built from 14 residues. DNA for the CDR3: TGTGCCAGCAGTTTCGGACAGGGGGCGCCGGGCTACACCTTC. Amino acids: CASSFGQGAPGYTF.

This clonotype was picked up a small number of times. The chain has TRBV28 and TRBJ2-3, with D unresolved. V was clipped by 5 bases and J by 4 bases, with 13 bases between them. This CDR3 contains 14 residues. Germline CDR1 is MDHEN and CDR2 is SYDVKM. CDR3 region: CASSPRHLADTQYF. The CDR3 coding sequence is TGTGCCAGCAGTCCCCGGCACCTCGCAGATACGCAGTATTTT.

The gene calls are TRBV9 and TRBJ2-7; D is unclear. The CDR3 extends over 16 amino acids. With 4 bases removed from V and 0 bases from J, the gap between germline ends came to 17 bases. Germline assignment: CDR1 SGDLS and CDR2 YYNGEE. The CDR3 loop is CASSPRPLGFSYEQYF. The CDR3 DNA reads as TGTGCCAGCAGCCCGCGGCCCTTGGGATTCTCCTACGAGCAGTACTTC.

This clonotype was counted a few times. The chain employs TRBV11-1 and TRBJ2-7, with D possibly TRBD1 on 5 matching bases. The V end was cut by 5 bases, the J end by 0 bases, with 14 bases between. Germline CDR1 is SGHAT and CDR2 is FQDESV (reference sequence). This CDR3 spans 15 amino acids. The CDR3 DNA reads TGTGCCAGCAGCCTGGGGCCGGAGAGCTCCTACGAGCAGTACTTC. It yields the protein CASSLGPESSYEQYF.

The rearrangement uses TRBV10-2 and TRBJ1-1; 8 bases match TRBD1. Germline CDR1 is WSHSY and CDR2 is SAAADI. V lost 4 bases and J lost 7; bases outside the gene matches: 8. This CDR3 is 14 amino acids long. CDR3 sequence (DNA): TGCGCCAGCAGTGTGGGACAGGTTCTCGGTGAAGCTTTCTTT. As protein: CASSVGQVLGEAFF.